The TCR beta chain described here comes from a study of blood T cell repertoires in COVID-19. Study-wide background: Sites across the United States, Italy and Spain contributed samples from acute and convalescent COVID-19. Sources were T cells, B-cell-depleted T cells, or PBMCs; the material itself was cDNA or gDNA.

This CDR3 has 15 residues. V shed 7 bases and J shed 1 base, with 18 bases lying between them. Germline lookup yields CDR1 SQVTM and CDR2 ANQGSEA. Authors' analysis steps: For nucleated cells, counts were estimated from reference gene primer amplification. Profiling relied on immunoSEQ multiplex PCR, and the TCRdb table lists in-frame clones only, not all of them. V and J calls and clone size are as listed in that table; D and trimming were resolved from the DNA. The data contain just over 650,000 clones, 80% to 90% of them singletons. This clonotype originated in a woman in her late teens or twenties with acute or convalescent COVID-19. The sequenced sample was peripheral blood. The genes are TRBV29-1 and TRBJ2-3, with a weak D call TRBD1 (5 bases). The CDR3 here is CSAGLWGGGTDTQYF. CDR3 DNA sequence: TGCAGCGCCGGATTGTGGGGCGGCGGCACAGATACGCAGTATTTT.